These T cell receptor beta chains were read from a single sample in a study of T-cell memory formation after mild COVID-19. MiXCR was run by TCRdb on the 5' RACE reads, yielding one entry per CDR3 protein. The sample lists about 200,000 distinct CDR3 sequences, 7.5% to 10% occurring once. Material for sequencing was PBMCs or a T cell subset sorted from them (not recorded which). Source of these receptors: a man younger than 35 who had mild COVID-19 (a few samples of this study predate the infection). Cell type and time point are not known. Each CDR3 is given with its conserved first and last residue. Fields, in order: J gene, CDR3 length, V gene, clone size, CDR3 protein. Clone size is given for some rows only: seen once, a few or many times, or a class if the clone is expanded.

J: TRBJ2-1; length: 15; V: TRBV5-6; size: many; CDR3: CASSLGLGRGNEQFF
J: TRBJ2-3; length: 17; V: TRBV4-3; size: few; CDR3: CASSQAHNRGRGDTQYF
J: TRBJ1-5; length: 15; V: TRBV15; size: many; CDR3: CATSGRQDDNQPQHF
J: TRBJ2-1; length: 15; V: TRBV6-2/TRBV6-3; size: few; CDR3: CASSLREGSYNEQFF
J: TRBJ2-2; length: 13; V: TRBV2; size: few; CDR3: CASRPVSGRELFF
J: TRBJ2-7; length: 14; V: TRBV29-1; size: .; CDR3: CSVVFVLPSYEQYF
J: TRBJ1-2; length: 16; V: TRBV10-3; size: .; CDR3: CAISESAGIVDYGYTF
J: TRBJ1-1; length: 11; V: TRBV5-1; size: many; CDR3: CASSLEGEAFF
J: TRBJ2-1; length: 11; V: TRBV6-5; size: many; CDR3: CASSEGREQFF
J: TRBJ1-2; length: 13; V: TRBV7-3; size: .; CDR3: CASSSREGLGYTF
J: TRBJ1-2; length: 12; V: TRBV7-2; size: many; CDR3: CASSLSGEGYTF
J: TRBJ1-5; length: 15; V: TRBV7-9; size: .; CDR3: CASSRGQGHNQPQHF
J: TRBJ1-3; length: 16; V: TRBV4-2; size: few; CDR3: CASSQVTDSSGNTIYF
J: TRBJ1-6; length: 14; V: TRBV6-5; size: few; CDR3: CASGAGSYNSPLHF
J: TRBJ1-1; length: 11; V: TRBV6-6; size: .; CDR3: CASSWTGEAFF
J: TRBJ1-5; length: 15; V: TRBV7-2; size: .; CDR3: CASSATTGGGQPQHF
J: TRBJ2-7; length: 14; V: TRBV7-2; size: many; CDR3: CASSYRPRGYEQYF